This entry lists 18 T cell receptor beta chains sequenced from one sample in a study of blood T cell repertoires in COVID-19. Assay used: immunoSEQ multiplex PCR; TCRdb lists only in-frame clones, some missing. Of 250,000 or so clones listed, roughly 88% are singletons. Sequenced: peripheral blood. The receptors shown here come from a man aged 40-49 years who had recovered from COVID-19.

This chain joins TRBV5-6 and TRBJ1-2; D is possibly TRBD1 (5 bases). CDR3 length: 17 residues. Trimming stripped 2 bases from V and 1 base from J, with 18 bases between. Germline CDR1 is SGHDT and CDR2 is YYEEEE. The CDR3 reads CASSLGVTGDFNYGYTF. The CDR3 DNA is TGTGCCAGCAGCTTAGGAGTGACGGGGGACTTTAACTATGGCTACACCTTC. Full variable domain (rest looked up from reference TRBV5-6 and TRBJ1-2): DAGVTQSPTHLIKTRGQQVTLRCSPKSGHDTVSWYQQALGQGPQFIFQYYEEEERQRGNFPDRFSGHQFPNYSSELNVNALLLGDSALYLCASSLGVTGDFNYGYTFGSGTRLTVV.

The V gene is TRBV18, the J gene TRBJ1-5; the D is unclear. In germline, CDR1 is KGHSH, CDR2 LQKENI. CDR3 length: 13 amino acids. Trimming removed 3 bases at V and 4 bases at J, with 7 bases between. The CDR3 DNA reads TGTGCCAGCTCACCTTCTGTTAATCAGCCCCAGCATTTT. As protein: CASSPSVNQPQHF.

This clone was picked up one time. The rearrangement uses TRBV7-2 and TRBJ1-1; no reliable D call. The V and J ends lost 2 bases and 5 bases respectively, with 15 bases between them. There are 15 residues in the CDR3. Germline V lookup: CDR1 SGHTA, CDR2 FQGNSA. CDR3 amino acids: CASSLRRREGTEAFF. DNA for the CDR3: TGTGCCAGCAGCTTAAGGAGGCGAGAAGGTACTGAAGCTTTCTTT.

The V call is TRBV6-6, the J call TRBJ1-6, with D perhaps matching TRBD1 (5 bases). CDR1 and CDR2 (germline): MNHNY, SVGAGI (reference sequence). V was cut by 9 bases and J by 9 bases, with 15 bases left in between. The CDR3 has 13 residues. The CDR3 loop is CASSLRESSPLHF. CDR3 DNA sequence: TGTGCCAGTTCCCTCAGGGAAAGTTCACCCCTCCACTTT.

The CDR3 DNA reads TGTGCCAGCAGTCCTGGACAGGGATGGACTGAAGCTTTCTTT. This gives the protein CASSPGQGWTEAFF. The V and J genes are TRBV6-5 and TRBJ1-1, with TRBD1 matching over 8 bases. V lost 5 bases, J lost 5 bases, and 7 bases stayed unmatched. Germline V gives CDR1 MNHEY, CDR2 SVGAGI. The CDR3 spans 14 residues.

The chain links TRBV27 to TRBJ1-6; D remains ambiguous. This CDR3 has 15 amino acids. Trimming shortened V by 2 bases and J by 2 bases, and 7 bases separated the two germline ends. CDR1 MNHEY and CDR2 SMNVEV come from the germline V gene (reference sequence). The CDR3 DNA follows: TGTGCCAGCAGTTTAAGTAGCACCTATAATTCACCCCTCCACTTT. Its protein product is CASSLSSTYNSPLHF.

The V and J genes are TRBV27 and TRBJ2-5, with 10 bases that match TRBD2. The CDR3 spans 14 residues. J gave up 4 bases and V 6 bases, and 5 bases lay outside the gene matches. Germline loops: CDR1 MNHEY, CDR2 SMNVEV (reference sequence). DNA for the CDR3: TGTGCCAGCAGCCTGAGCGGGGGGGCAGAGACCCAGTACTTC. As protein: CASSLSGGAETQYF.

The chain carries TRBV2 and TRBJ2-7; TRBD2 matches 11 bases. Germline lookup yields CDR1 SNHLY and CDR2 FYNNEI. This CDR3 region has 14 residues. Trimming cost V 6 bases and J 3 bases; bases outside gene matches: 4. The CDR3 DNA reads TGTGCCAGCAGACCAGGGACTAGCGGCTACGAGCAGTACTTC. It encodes CASRPGTSGYEQYF.

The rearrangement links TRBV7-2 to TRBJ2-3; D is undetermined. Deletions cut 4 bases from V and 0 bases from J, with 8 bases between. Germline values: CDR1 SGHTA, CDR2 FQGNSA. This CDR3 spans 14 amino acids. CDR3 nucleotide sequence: TGTGCCAGCAGCTCGCGACTGAGCACAGATACGCAGTATTTT. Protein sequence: CASSSRLSTDTQYF.

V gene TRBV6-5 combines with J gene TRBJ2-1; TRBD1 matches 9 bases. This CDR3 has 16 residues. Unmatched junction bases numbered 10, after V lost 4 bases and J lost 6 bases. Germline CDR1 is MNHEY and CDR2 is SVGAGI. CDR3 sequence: CASSFNLGTGFNEQFF. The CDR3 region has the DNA TGTGCCAGCAGTTTCAACCTCGGGACAGGGTTCAATGAGCAGTTCTTC.

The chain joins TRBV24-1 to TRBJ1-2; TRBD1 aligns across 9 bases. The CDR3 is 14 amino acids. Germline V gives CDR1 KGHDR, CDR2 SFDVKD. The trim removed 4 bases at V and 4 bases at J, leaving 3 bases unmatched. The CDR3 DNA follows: TGTGCCACCAGTGACGGGACAGGGCCCTATGGCTACACCTTC. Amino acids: CATSDGTGPYGYTF.

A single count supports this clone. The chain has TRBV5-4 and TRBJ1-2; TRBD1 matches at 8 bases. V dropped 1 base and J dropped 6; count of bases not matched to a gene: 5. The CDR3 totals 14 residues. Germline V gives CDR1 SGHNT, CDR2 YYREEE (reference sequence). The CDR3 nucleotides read TGTGCCAGCAGCTTGCGCAGGGGGCTTGATGGCTACACCTTC. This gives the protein CASSLRRGLDGYTF.

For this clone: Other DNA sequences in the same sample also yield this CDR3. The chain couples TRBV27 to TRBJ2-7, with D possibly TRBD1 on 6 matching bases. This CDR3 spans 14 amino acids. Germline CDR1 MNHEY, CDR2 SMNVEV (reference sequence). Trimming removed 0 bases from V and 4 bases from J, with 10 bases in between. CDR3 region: CASSLSGRGYEQYF. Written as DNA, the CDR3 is TGTGCCAGCAGTTTATCTGGCAGGGGTTACGAGCAGTACTTC.

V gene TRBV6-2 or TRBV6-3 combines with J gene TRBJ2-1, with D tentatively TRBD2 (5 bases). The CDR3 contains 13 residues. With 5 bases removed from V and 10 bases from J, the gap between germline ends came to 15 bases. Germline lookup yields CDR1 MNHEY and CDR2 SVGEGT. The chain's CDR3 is CASSPRRQAEQFF. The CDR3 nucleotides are TGTGCCAGCAGTCCCCGGAGGCAGGCAGAGCAGTTCTTC.

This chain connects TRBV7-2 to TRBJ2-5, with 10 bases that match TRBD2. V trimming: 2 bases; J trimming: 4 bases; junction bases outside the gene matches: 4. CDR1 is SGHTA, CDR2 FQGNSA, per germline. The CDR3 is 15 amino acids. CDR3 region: CASSLYPSGGETQYF. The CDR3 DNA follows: TGTGCCAGCAGCTTATATCCTAGCGGGGGAGAGACCCAGTACTTC.

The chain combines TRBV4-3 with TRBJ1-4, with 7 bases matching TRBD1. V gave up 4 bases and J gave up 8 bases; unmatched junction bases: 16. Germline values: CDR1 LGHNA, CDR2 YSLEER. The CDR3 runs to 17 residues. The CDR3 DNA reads TGCGCCAGCAGCCGCCGTGCAAACAGGGGTGTAGTGGAAAAACTGTTTTTT. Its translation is CASSRRANRGVVEKLFF.

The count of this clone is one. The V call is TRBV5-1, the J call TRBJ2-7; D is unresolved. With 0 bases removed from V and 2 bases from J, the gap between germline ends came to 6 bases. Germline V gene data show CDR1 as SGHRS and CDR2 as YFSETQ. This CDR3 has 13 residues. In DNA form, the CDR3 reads TGCGCCAGCAGCTTGGAAGCTGCCTACGAGCAGTACTTC. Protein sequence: CASSLEAAYEQYF.

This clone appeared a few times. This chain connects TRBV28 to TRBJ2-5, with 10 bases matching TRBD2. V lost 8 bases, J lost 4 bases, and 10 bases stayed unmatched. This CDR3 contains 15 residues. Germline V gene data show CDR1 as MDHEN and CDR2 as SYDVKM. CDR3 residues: CASGASGRGRETQYF. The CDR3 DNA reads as TGTGCCAGCGGCGCTAGCGGGAGAGGAAGAGAGACCCAGTACTTC.